A selection of T cell receptor beta chains follows, all from one sample in a study of blood T cell repertoires in COVID-19. The assay was immunoSEQ multiplex PCR, and TCRdb's table has in-frame clones only and misses some. This table holds 200,000 or so clones, about 91% found once. Material: PBMCs or T cells enriched from blood (not recorded which). The origin of the receptors is a woman aged 40 to 50 with acute COVID-19. Each CDR3 is given with its conserved first and last residue. The D gene is left open where the match is weak. Clone size is stated in some rows and not others, as once, few, many or a class when expanded.

J gene: TRBJ2-3; clone size: -; V gene: TRBV5-6; D gene: TRBD2; CDR3 DNA: TGTGCCAGCAGCTGGGGATCAGCGGGAGTAAGGTCAGATACGCAGTATTTT; CDR3 protein: CASSWGSAGVRSDTQYF
J gene: TRBJ2-3; clone size: once; V gene: TRBV6-2/TRBV6-3; D gene: -; CDR3 DNA: TGTGCCAGCAGCAACAGGCTTGATACGCAGTATTTT; CDR3 protein: CASSNRLDTQYF
J gene: TRBJ1-2; clone size: -; V gene: TRBV9; D gene: TRBD1; CDR3 DNA: TGTGCCAGCAGCGTAGGAGGGGGCGCTGGCTATGGCTACACCTTC; CDR3 protein: CASSVGGGAGYGYTF
J gene: TRBJ1-4; clone size: -; V gene: TRBV9; D gene: -; CDR3 DNA: TGTGCCAGCAGCGTAGGCTGGAGGGTTGAAGGAGAAAAACTGTTTTTT; CDR3 protein: CASSVGWRVEGEKLFF
J gene: TRBJ2-1; clone size: -; V gene: TRBV28; D gene: -; CDR3 DNA: TGTGCCAGCAGCACTTACAGGGAATCCTACAATGAGCAGTTCTTC; CDR3 protein: CASSTYRESYNEQFF
J gene: TRBJ1-4; clone size: -; V gene: TRBV15; D gene: -; CDR3 DNA: TGTGCCACCAGCAGAGATCGTGAGTTGCATGAAAAACTGTTTTTT; CDR3 protein: CATSRDRELHEKLFF
J gene: TRBJ1-2; clone size: once; V gene: TRBV27; D gene: -; CDR3 DNA: TGTGCCAGCAGTTTTGCGGGAAATAACTATGGCTACACCTTC; CDR3 protein: CASSFAGNNYGYTF
J gene: TRBJ2-1; clone size: -; V gene: TRBV5-1; D gene: TRBD2; CDR3 DNA: TGCGCCAGCAGCTCAGCGGGAGGGAGCTACAATGAGCAGTTCTTC; CDR3 protein: CASSSAGGSYNEQFF
J gene: TRBJ2-3; clone size: -; V gene: TRBV3-1/TRBV3-2; D gene: -; CDR3 DNA: TGTGCCAGCAGCCAAGGAATCGTCGGGGGTGGCACAGATACGCAGTATTTT; CDR3 protein: CASSQGIVGGGTDTQYF
J gene: TRBJ1-5; clone size: -; V gene: TRBV12-2; D gene: -; CDR3 DNA: TGTGCAAGTCGGCGGGGGACGCAGCCCCAGCATTTT; CDR3 protein: CASRRGTQPQHF
J gene: TRBJ1-3; clone size: -; V gene: TRBV6-5; D gene: TRBD1; CDR3 DNA: TGTGCCAGCAGTTACACGACAGGGAACACCATATATTTT; CDR3 protein: CASSYTTGNTIYF
J gene: TRBJ2-5; clone size: -; V gene: TRBV7-9; D gene: -; CDR3 DNA: TGTGCCAGCAGCCTGCTTGGACTGGAGGTGGCGGAGACCCAGTACTTC; CDR3 protein: CASSLLGLEVAETQYF
J gene: TRBJ2-5; clone size: -; V gene: TRBV2; D gene: TRBD1; CDR3 DNA: TGTGCCAGCAGAGGGACAGCCCAAGAGACCCAGTACTTC; CDR3 protein: CASRGTAQETQYF
J gene: TRBJ2-3; clone size: -; V gene: TRBV2; D gene: -; CDR3 DNA: TGTGCCAGCAGAGCCAGGTCCCTAGCGACGGAAGATACGCAGTATTTT; CDR3 protein: CASRARSLATEDTQYF
J gene: TRBJ2-5; clone size: -; V gene: TRBV5-1; D gene: TRBD2; CDR3 DNA: TGCGCCAGCAGCTTGTTGGGCGGGGGGGAGACCCAGTACTTC; CDR3 protein: CASSLLGGGETQYF
J gene: TRBJ2-5; clone size: -; V gene: TRBV7-6; D gene: -; CDR3 DNA: TGTGCCAGCAGCTTAGATTCCTCGGGAAGGGACCAAGAGACCCAGTACTTC; CDR3 protein: CASSLDSSGRDQETQYF
J gene: TRBJ2-5; clone size: -; V gene: TRBV20-1; D gene: TRBD1; CDR3 DNA: TGCAGTGCGGCAGGGGGAGAGACCCAGTACTTC; CDR3 protein: CSAAGGETQYF
J gene: TRBJ2-5; clone size: -; V gene: TRBV7-2; D gene: TRBD2; CDR3 DNA: TGTGCCAGCAGCCCTCCGGGACTAGCGTACGAGACCCAGTACTTC; CDR3 protein: CASSPPGLAYETQYF
J gene: TRBJ1-2; clone size: once; V gene: TRBV29-1; D gene: TRBD1; CDR3 DNA: TGCAGCGTGACAGGGGCGGACTATGGCTACACCTTC; CDR3 protein: CSVTGADYGYTF
J gene: TRBJ2-1; clone size: -; V gene: TRBV5-1; D gene: -; CDR3 DNA: TGCGCCAGCAGCTCCACAAACAATGAGCAGTTCTTC; CDR3 protein: CASSSTNNEQFF
J gene: TRBJ1-5; clone size: -; V gene: TRBV14; D gene: -; CDR3 DNA: TGTGCCAGCAGCCAAACACGAATGGCGGGTCAGCCCCAGCATTTT; CDR3 protein: CASSQTRMAGQPQHF
J gene: TRBJ1-3; clone size: -; V gene: TRBV21-1; D gene: -; CDR3 DNA: TGTGCCAGCAGCAAAGTTACAGGGAACTCTGGAAACACCATATATTTT; CDR3 protein: CASSKVTGNSGNTIYF
J gene: TRBJ2-5; clone size: once; V gene: TRBV24-1; D gene: -; CDR3 DNA: TGTGCCACCAGTGATTTTAATCTCGGAGGGGGCCTGGGAGAGACCCAGTACTTC; CDR3 protein: CATSDFNLGGGLGETQYF
J gene: TRBJ2-7; clone size: -; V gene: TRBV4-1; D gene: -; CDR3 DNA: TGCGCCAGTTCCAGGGGAGGGGGGGAGCACTACGAGCAGTACTTC; CDR3 protein: CASSRGGGEHYEQYF
J gene: TRBJ2-5; clone size: -; V gene: TRBV6-1; D gene: TRBD2; CDR3 DNA: TGTGCCAGCAGTGAAGGACTAGCGGGAGGTGAGACCCAGTACTTC; CDR3 protein: CASSEGLAGGETQYF
J gene: TRBJ1-1; clone size: -; V gene: TRBV30; D gene: -; CDR3 DNA: TGTGCCTGGAGTGGGACTGCTGAAGCTTTCTTT; CDR3 protein: CAWSGTAEAFF
J gene: TRBJ1-5; clone size: -; V gene: TRBV19; D gene: TRBD1; CDR3 DNA: TGTGCCAGTAGTAACCTTCAGGGGGGCCAGCATTTT; CDR3 protein: CASSNLQGGQHF
J gene: TRBJ2-7; clone size: -; V gene: TRBV11-2; D gene: -; CDR3 DNA: TGTGCCAGCAGCTTAGGAGTAGAAAGCTCCTACGAGCAGTACTTC; CDR3 protein: CASSLGVESSYEQYF
J gene: TRBJ2-3; clone size: -; V gene: TRBV11-1; D gene: -; CDR3 DNA: TGTGCCAGCAGCTTGTCAGCGGGCCGTAGCACAGATACGCAGTATTTT; CDR3 protein: CASSLSAGRSTDTQYF
J gene: TRBJ1-5; clone size: once; V gene: TRBV2; D gene: -; CDR3 DNA: TGTGCCAGCAGTGGGGCGCTTCAGCCCCAGCATTTT; CDR3 protein: CASSGALQPQHF
J gene: TRBJ2-7; clone size: -; V gene: TRBV14; D gene: -; CDR3 DNA: TGTGCCAGCAGCCAAGGGCTCCCCCCCTACGAGCAGTACTTC; CDR3 protein: CASSQGLPPYEQYF
J gene: TRBJ2-7; clone size: -; V gene: TRBV30; D gene: TRBD2; CDR3 DNA: TGTGCCTGGAGTGGGATGGCCATGCAGCCAGAGACTAGCGGCTACGAGCAGTACTTC; CDR3 protein: CAWSGMAMQPETSGYEQYF
J gene: TRBJ2-1; clone size: -; V gene: TRBV3-1/TRBV3-2; D gene: -; CDR3 DNA: TGTGCCAGCAGCAGCCAAGTTGGGGCAGATGAGCAGTTCTTC; CDR3 protein: CASSSQVGADEQFF
J gene: TRBJ2-1; clone size: -; V gene: TRBV5-1; D gene: -; CDR3 DNA: TGCGCCAGCAGCGGACAGACTCCATACAATGAGCAGTTCTTC; CDR3 protein: CASSGQTPYNEQFF
J gene: TRBJ2-3; clone size: -; V gene: TRBV7-3; D gene: -; CDR3 DNA: TGTGCCAGCGCTCGCCGGGAAGGAGATACGCAGTATTTT; CDR3 protein: CASARREGDTQYF
J gene: TRBJ1-4; clone size: -; V gene: TRBV9; D gene: -; CDR3 DNA: TGTGCCAGCAGCGTCGACAGCCATAATGAAAAACTGTTTTTT; CDR3 protein: CASSVDSHNEKLFF
J gene: TRBJ2-1; clone size: -; V gene: TRBV15; D gene: TRBD2; CDR3 DNA: TGTGCCACCTTCTCCGGGCTAGCGGGGGGGAATGAGCAGTTCTTC; CDR3 protein: CATFSGLAGGNEQFF
J gene: TRBJ1-3; clone size: -; V gene: TRBV14; D gene: -; CDR3 DNA: TGTGCCAGCAGCCAAGCGGCGGGAGGGGGTGGAAACACCATATATTTT; CDR3 protein: CASSQAAGGGGNTIYF
J gene: TRBJ1-6; clone size: -; V gene: TRBV27; D gene: -; CDR3 DNA: TGTGCCAGCAGTTTACGGGTGAGCTCCTATAATTCACCCCTCCACTTT; CDR3 protein: CASSLRVSSYNSPLHF
J gene: TRBJ1-6; clone size: -; V gene: TRBV19; D gene: -; CDR3 DNA: TGTGCCGGGCAGAGCTCCTATAATTCACCCCTCCACTTT; CDR3 protein: CAGQSSYNSPLHF
J gene: TRBJ2-3; clone size: once; V gene: TRBV18; D gene: TRBD2; CDR3 DNA: TGTGCCAGCTCACCGCTAGCGGGAGGGCCAGGCACAGATACGCAGTATTTT; CDR3 protein: CASSPLAGGPGTDTQYF
J gene: TRBJ2-3; clone size: -; V gene: TRBV10-3; D gene: -; CDR3 DNA: TGTGCCATCAGTGATGCGGATACGCAGTATTTT; CDR3 protein: CAISDADTQYF
J gene: TRBJ1-6; clone size: -; V gene: TRBV27; D gene: TRBD1; CDR3 DNA: TGTGCCAGCAGTTTATCGCTCCGGACAGGGAGAAATTCACCCCTCCACTTT; CDR3 protein: CASSLSLRTGRNSPLHF
J gene: TRBJ1-1; clone size: -; V gene: TRBV27; D gene: TRBD1; CDR3 DNA: TGTGCCAGCAGTATACTGGGACAGGGCGGCACTGAAGCTTTCTTT; CDR3 protein: CASSILGQGGTEAFF
J gene: TRBJ2-2; clone size: few; V gene: TRBV2; D gene: TRBD2; CDR3 DNA: TGTGCCAGCAGCTGGACTAGCGTCACCGGGGAGCTGTTTTTT; CDR3 protein: CASSWTSVTGELFF
J gene: TRBJ2-3; clone size: -; V gene: TRBV14; D gene: TRBD2; CDR3 DNA: TGTGCCAGCAGCCAATTCGGAATAGCGGGAGGGCCTGGTACGCAGTATTTT; CDR3 protein: CASSQFGIAGGPGTQYF
J gene: TRBJ2-2; clone size: -; V gene: TRBV4-1; D gene: TRBD2; CDR3 DNA: TGCGCCAGCAGCCCCCTCGCGGGGGGGAGTGGCACCGGGGAGCTGTTTTTT; CDR3 protein: CASSPLAGGSGTGELFF
J gene: TRBJ2-2; clone size: -; V gene: TRBV7-3; D gene: TRBD2; CDR3 DNA: TGTGCCAGCAGCTCATCGACTAGCGGGAGCACCGGGGAGCTGTTTTTT; CDR3 protein: CASSSSTSGSTGELFF
J gene: TRBJ1-2; clone size: -; V gene: TRBV9; D gene: TRBD1; CDR3 DNA: TGTGCCAGCAGCGTAGTGGGGACAGGGAACGGCTACACCTTC; CDR3 protein: CASSVVGTGNGYTF
J gene: TRBJ2-1; clone size: -; V gene: TRBV9; D gene: -; CDR3 DNA: TGTGCCAGCAGCGTCTCAGGGCAAGACAACAATGAGCAGTTCTTC; CDR3 protein: CASSVSGQDNNEQFF
J gene: TRBJ1-1; clone size: -; V gene: TRBV5-1; D gene: -; CDR3 DNA: TGCGCCAGCAGCACAGGCATGAACACTGAAGCTTTCTTT; CDR3 protein: CASSTGMNTEAFF
J gene: TRBJ1-2; clone size: -; V gene: TRBV9; D gene: TRBD1; CDR3 DNA: TGTGCCAGCAGCGTAGCCCGGGACAGCTATGGCTACACCTTC; CDR3 protein: CASSVARDSYGYTF
J gene: TRBJ1-4; clone size: -; V gene: TRBV6-5; D gene: -; CDR3 DNA: TGTGCCAGCAGTCCCGGACAGCCTATACTGGGACTGTTTTTT; CDR3 protein: CASSPGQPILGLFF
J gene: TRBJ2-1; clone size: -; V gene: TRBV3-1/TRBV3-2; D gene: TRBD2; CDR3 DNA: TGTGCCAGCAGCCAACGTAAGCGGGGTTCGGATGAGCAGTTCTTC; CDR3 protein: CASSQRKRGSDEQFF
J gene: TRBJ2-7; clone size: -; V gene: TRBV9; D gene: -; CDR3 DNA: TGTGCCAGCAGCCCCCGAGTCGACTCCTACGAGCAGTACTTC; CDR3 protein: CASSPRVDSYEQYF